This record covers a single T cell receptor (beta chain). The sample holds one count of this clone. This receptor's antigen is unknown. No base-level quality is on record; no much larger clone is a single base apart. These data come from a study of blood T cell repertoires in COVID-19 (dated by TCRdb to about 2020). Looking at the study overall: Samples from collaborators originated in the United States, Italy and Spain and spanned both the acute and convalescent phases of COVID-19. The prospective study material was composed of cDNA or gDNA derived from T cells, B-cell-depleted T cells, or PBMCs. Subjects who had been exposed to COVID-19, were actively infected with it, or had recovered from it provided the deeply sampled blood TCRbeta repertoires that made up the dataset. The repertoires were released in a freely available public database intended as a resource for research on the immune response to SARS-CoV-2. The samples were drawn from two sources: the first 160 participants of the ongoing ImmuneRACE study, and 1,200 or so subjects contributed by 6 global collaborators. A de-identified subject ID, COVID-19 status, age in years and sex were almost always included in the sample metadata. Where available, HLA class I and class II types were obtained from metadata supplied by the sample provider rather than from assay-based typing. Broad study findings and their caveats: The amount of clinical and demographic metadata varied by source and participant and was provided uncurated.

Each collaborating institution followed its own protocols to collect whole blood in K2EDTA tubes. For TCRbeta analysis, collaborators shipped samples in one of three forms: frozen whole blood, isolated PBMCs, or DNA extracted from either of those sample types. There are 14 amino acids in the CDR3, from cysteine to phenylalanine inclusive. The retained sequence is limited to the CDR3, 42 bases, with the frame set at the first base. The trim is 5 bases for V and 2 bases for J, with a gap of 11 bases between the germline ends. For CDR1 and CDR2, the germline V gene lists SGHTA and FQGTGA. The immunoSEQ Assay, a bias-controlled multiplex PCR, was used to amplify TCRbeta CDR3 regions from genomic DNA. Concerning the study's data processing: The number of nucleated cells in each sample was estimated by amplification of reference gene primers within the assay. Sequence reads were collapsed and filtered to measure the absolute abundance of every unique TCRbeta CDR3 rearrangement. Productive Simpson clonality was computed per sample as the square root of Simpson's diversity index over productive rearrangements. TCRdb retrieved this table from immuneACCESS and kept in-frame rearrangements only. Not all clones are present; in checked studies, unresolved V genes account for under half, and no reason is known for the remainder. V and J calls and clone size are copied from that table; D and trimming were computed from the DNA. This sample comprises some 98,000 clones, about 80% of them detected only once. The ten largest clones add up to roughly a tenth of the sample.

The specimen sequenced was peripheral blood. The clonotype comes from a man between 65 and 79 years old with active or convalescent COVID-19. Recombination connected TRBV7-3 to TRBJ2-3; perhaps TRBD1 is the D gene, with 6 bases matching. The nucleotide sequence is given as TGTGCCAGCAGCCTACAGGGAATCACAGATACGCAGTATTTT. This yields the protein CASSLQGITDTQYF.